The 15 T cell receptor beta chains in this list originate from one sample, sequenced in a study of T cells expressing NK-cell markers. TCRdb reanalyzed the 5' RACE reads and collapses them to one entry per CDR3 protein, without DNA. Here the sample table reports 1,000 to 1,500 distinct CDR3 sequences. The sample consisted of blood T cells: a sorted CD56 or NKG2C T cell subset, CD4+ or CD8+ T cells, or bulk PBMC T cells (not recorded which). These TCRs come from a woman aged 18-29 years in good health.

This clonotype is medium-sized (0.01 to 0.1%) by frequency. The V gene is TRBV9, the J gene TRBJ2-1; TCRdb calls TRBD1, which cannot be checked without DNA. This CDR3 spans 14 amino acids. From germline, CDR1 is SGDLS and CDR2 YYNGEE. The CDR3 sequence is CASSPGLGFGEQFF.

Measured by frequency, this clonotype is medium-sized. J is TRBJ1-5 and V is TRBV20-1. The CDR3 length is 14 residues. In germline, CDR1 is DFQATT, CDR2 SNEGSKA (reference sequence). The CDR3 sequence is CSASVDGWVQPQHF.

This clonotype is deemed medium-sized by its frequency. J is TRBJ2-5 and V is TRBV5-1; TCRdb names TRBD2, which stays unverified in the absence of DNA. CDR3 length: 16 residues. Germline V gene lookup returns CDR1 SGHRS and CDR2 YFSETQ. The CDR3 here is CASSLAVTSGSETQYF.

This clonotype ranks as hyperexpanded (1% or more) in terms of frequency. CDR3 in amino acids: CASSSDRYEQYF. The chain combines TRBV14 with TRBJ2-7; the D gene TCRdb calls, TRBD1, cannot be checked with no DNA. Germline lookup yields CDR1 SGHDN and CDR2 FVKESK. The CDR3 has 12 residues. The whole variable domain, filled in from reference TRBV14 and TRBJ2-7, reads EAGVTQFPSHSVIEKGQTVTLRCDPISGHDNLYWYRRVMGKEIKFLLHFVKESKQDESGMPNNRFLAERTGGTYSTLKVQPAELEDSGVYFCASSSDRYEQYFGPGTRLTVT.

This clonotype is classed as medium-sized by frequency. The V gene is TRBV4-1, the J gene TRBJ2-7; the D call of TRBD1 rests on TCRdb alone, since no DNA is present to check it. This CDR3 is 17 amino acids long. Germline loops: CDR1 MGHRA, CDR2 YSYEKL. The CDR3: CASSQSPRQGNSYEQYF.

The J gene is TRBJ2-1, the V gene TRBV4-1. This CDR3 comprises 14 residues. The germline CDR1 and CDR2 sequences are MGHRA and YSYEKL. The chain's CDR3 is CASSPKAYTNEQFF.

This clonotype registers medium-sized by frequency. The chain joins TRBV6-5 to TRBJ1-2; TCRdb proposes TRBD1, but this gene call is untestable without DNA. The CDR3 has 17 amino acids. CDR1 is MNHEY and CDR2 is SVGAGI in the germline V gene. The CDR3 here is CASSYPRRTGADYGYTF.

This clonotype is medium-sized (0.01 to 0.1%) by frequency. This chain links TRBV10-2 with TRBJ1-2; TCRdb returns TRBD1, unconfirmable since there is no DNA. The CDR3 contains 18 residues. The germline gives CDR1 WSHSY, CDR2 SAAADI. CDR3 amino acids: CASSEGAHIFTPNYGYTF.

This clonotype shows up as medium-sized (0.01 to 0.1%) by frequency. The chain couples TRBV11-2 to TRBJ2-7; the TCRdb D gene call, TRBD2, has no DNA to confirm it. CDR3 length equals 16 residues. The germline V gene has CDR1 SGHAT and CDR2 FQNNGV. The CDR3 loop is CASSLGLWVRDYEQYF. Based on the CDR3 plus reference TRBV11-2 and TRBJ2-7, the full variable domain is EAGVAQSPRYKIIEKRQSVAFWCNPISGHATLYWYQQILGQGPKLLIQFQNNGVVDDSQLPKDRFSAERLKGVDSTLKIQPAKLEDSAVYLCASSLGLWVRDYEQYFGPGTRLTVT.

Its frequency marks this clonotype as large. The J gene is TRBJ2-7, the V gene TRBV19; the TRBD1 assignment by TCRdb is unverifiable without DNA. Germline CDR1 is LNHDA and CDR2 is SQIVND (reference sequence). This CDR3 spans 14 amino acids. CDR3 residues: CASSTMGQIYEQYF.

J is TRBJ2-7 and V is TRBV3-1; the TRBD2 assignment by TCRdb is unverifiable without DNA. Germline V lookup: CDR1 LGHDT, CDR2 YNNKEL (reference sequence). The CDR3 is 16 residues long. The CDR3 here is CASSQVSSGDIYEQYF.

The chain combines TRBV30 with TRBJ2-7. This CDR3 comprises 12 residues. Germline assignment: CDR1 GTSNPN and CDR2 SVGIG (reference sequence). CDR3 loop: CAWSGPFYEQYF.

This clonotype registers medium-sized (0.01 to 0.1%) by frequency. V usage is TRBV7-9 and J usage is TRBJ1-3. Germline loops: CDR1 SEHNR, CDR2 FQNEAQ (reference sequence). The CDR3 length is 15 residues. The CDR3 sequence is CASSFVGNSGNTIYF. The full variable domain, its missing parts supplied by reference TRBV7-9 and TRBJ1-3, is DTGVSQNPRHKITKRGQNVTFRCDPISEHNRLYWYRQTLGQGPEFLTYFQNEAQLEKSRLLSDRFSAERPKGSFSTLEIQRTEQGDSAMYLCASSFVGNSGNTIYFGEGSWLTVV.

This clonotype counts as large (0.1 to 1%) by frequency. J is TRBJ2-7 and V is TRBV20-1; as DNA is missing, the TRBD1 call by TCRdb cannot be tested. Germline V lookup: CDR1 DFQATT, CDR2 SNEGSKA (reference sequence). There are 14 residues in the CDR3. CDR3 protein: CSARGVGRAYEQYF.

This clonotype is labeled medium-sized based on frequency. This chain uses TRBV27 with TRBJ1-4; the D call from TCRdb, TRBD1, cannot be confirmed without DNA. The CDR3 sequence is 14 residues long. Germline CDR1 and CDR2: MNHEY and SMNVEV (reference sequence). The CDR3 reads CASSPLRVREKLFF.